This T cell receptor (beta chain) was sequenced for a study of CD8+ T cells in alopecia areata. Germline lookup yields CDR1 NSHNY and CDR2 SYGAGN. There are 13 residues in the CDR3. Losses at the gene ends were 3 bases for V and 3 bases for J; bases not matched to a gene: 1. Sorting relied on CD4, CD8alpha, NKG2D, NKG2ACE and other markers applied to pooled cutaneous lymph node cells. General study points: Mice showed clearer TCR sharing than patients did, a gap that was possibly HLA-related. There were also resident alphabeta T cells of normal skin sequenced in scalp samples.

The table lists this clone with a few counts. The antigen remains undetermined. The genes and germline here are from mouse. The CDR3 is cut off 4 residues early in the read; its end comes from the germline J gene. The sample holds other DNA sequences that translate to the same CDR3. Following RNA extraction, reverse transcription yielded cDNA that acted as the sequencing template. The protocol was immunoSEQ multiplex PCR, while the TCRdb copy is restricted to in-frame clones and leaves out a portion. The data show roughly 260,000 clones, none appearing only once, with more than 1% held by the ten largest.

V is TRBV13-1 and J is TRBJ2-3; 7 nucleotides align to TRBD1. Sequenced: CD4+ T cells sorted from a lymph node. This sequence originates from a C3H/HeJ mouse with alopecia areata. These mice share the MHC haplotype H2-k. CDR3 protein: CASSAQGAETLYF. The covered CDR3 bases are TGTGCCAGCAGTGCACAGGGGGCAGAA.